This T cell receptor beta chain is drawn from a study of memory CD4+ T cells and cytomegalovirus serostatus. For the study at large: Donors were healthy Belgian adults, some 10 CMV seropositive and approximately 23 seronegative. Broader study findings: About two fifths of the roughly 150 known CMV-associated TCRbeta sequences appeared in CD4+ memory.

Authors' data handling: Out-of-frame sequences were removed, leaving around 2,000,000 distinct TCRbeta sequences. This table comes from immunoSEQ multiplex PCR, and its TCRdb copy is limited to in-frame clones, with some not included. Clone size and the V and J calls come from that table; the DNA yielded D and trimming. The table records over 65,000 clones, less than 90% of them present only once. Details on this clone: The target antigen is unknown.

There are 11 residues in the CDR3. Per the germline V gene, CDR1 is LNHDA and CDR2 is SQIVND (reference sequence). Between the trimmed V and J ends, which lost 8 bases and 3 bases, there was a span of 8 bases. The sort gate was single viable CD3+CD4+CD8-CD45RO+ cells for memory CD4+ T cells. Serostatus was set by detecting CMV pp150, pp28, p38, p52 IgG. The V call is TRBV19, the J call TRBJ2-7, with D possibly being TRBD2 (5 bases). The receptor comes from an adult in good health and CMV-seronegative. Sequenced: memory CD4+ T cells from blood. The CDR3 DNA sequence: TGTGCCAGTTCCGGGAACTACGAGCAGTACTTC. Its translation is CASSGNYEQYF.